These 16 T cell receptor beta chains were sequenced from one sample in a study of naive and memory T cell subsets. An equimolar mix of two oligonucleotides served as the beta constant-region primer for TRBC1 and TRBC2. TCRdb re-called the UMI-ligation and nested PCR reads through MiXCR, storing one row per CDR3 protein. The sample holds more than 4,500 distinct CDR3 sequences, around 7% seen once. Material for sequencing was effector memory CD8+ T cells from blood. Regarding subset: effector memory, CD45RA- CD27-. These receptors came from a human donor in good health.

This clonotype has a count of ten or more. The V gene is TRBV28, the J gene TRBJ1-4; D not resolved. Deletions cut 1 base from V and 0 bases from J, with 12 bases between. CDR3 length equals 17 residues. Per germline, CDR1 MDHEN and CDR2 SYDVKM. CDR3 coding DNA: TGTGCCAGCAGTTTATTTGCGGACCCAGCAACTAATGAAAAACTGTTTTTT. It yields the protein CASSLFADPATNEKLFF.

Many counts were recorded for this clonotype. The chain carries TRBV20-1 and TRBJ2-1, with D unclear. The V gene's germline CDR1 is DFQATT and CDR2 SNEGSKA (reference sequence). V lost 7 bases, J lost 1 base, and 14 bases lay in between. The CDR3 totals 14 residues. CDR3 in DNA: TGCAGTGTCAGTCTTCCAGATTCCTACAATGAGCAGTTCTTC. Protein: CSVSLPDSYNEQFF.

This clonotype showed up many times. V usage is TRBV28 and J usage is TRBJ2-3; D not certain. Trimming pared 5 bases from V and 2 bases from J, leaving 8 bases between. The CDR3 loop spans 13 amino acids. Germline loops: CDR1 MDHEN, CDR2 SYDVKM. CDR3 sequence: CASSTLNTDTQYF. The CDR3 nucleotides are TGTGCCAGCAGTACCTTAAACACAGATACGCAGTATTTT.

The chain uses TRBV6-2 or TRBV6-3 and TRBJ2-2; D is perhaps TRBD1 (5 bases). Germline V lookup: CDR1 MNHEY, CDR2 SVGEGT. Trimming stripped 2 bases from V and 5 bases from J, with 9 bases between. CDR3 length: 14 residues. The CDR3 region has the DNA TGTGCCAGCAGTTACGGGTCAGGGACCGGGGAGCTGTTTTTT. It encodes CASSYGSGTGELFF.

This clonotype was seen many times. The genes are TRBV6-4 and TRBJ1-5; D is unclear. CDR1 and CDR2 (germline): MRHNA, SNTAGT. The CDR3 consists of 14 residues. Deletions cut 3 bases from V and 0 bases from J, with 6 bases between. CDR3 region: CASSEDGSNQPQHF. The CDR3 DNA is TGTGCCAGCAGTGAGGACGGTAGCAATCAGCCCCAGCATTTT.

This clonotype was counted at least ten times. The rearrangement links TRBV28 to TRBJ1-1, with 7 bases aligning to TRBD1. Losses at the gene ends were 3 bases for V and 5 bases for J; bases not matched to a gene: 6. Per the germline V gene, CDR1 is MDHEN and CDR2 is SYDVKM. The CDR3 has 14 residues. The CDR3: CASSLVGGATEAFF. The DNA of the CDR3 is TGTGCCAGCAGTTTGGTAGGGGGCGCGACTGAAGCTTTCTTT.

The gene calls are TRBV7-8 and TRBJ2-7; 12 bases fit TRBD1. This CDR3 contains 17 residues. The trim removed 5 bases at V and 1 base at J, leaving 9 bases unmatched. Germline V gene data show CDR1 as SGHVS and CDR2 as FQNEAQ. The DNA for the CDR3 is TGTGCCAGCAGCGCAGGGACAGGGGGCTTTAGTTCCTACGAGCAGTACTTC. The encoded protein is CASSAGTGGFSSYEQYF.

This clonotype was detected ten times or more. V usage is TRBV4-3 and J usage is TRBJ2-2; 9 positions agree with TRBD2. The trim removed 2 bases at V and 7 bases at J, leaving 11 bases unmatched. The germline V gene has CDR1 LGHNA and CDR2 YSLEER. This CDR3 region has 17 residues. The chain's CDR3 is CASSQPIAGDGVGELFF. In DNA, the CDR3 is TGCGCCAGCAGCCAACCCATAGCGGGAGACGGGGTCGGGGAGCTGTTTTTT.

This clonotype was found many times. The V and J genes are TRBV19 and TRBJ2-3, with D maybe TRBD2 (6 bases). Germline V gives CDR1 LNHDA, CDR2 SQIVND (reference sequence). The CDR3 has 13 residues. The V and J ends lost 6 bases and 6 bases respectively, with 13 bases between them. CDR3 protein: CASSIRAGDTQYF. In nucleotides, the CDR3 is TGTGCCAGTAGCATCAGGGCGGGGGATACGCAGTATTTT.

This clonotype was observed at least ten times. V usage is TRBV6-4 and J usage is TRBJ2-3; 10 bases map to TRBD2. V lost 3 bases, J lost 1 base, and 4 bases stayed unmatched. Germline V CDR1 and CDR2: MRHNA, SNTAGT. CDR3 length: 16 amino acids. The CDR3 bases are TGTGCCAGCAGTGAAGCGGGGGGGAGAGGCACAGATACGCAGTATTTT. It translates to CASSEAGGRGTDTQYF.

This clonotype was observed many times. The chain joins TRBV20-1 to TRBJ2-7; 11 bases match TRBD2. V lost 0 bases to trimming and J lost 7 bases; unmatched junction nucleotides: 8. This CDR3 is built from 15 residues. Germline CDR1 is DFQATT and CDR2 is SNEGSKA (reference sequence). Here the CDR3 DNA reads TGCAGTGCTAGAGATGTAGCGGGAGGGCCGGGGGAGCAGTACTTC. Translating it yields CSARDVAGGPGEQYF.

In this sample, this clonotype is medium-sized (0.01 to 0.1%). The chain carries TRBV4-2 and TRBJ2-1; 11 nucleotides agree with TRBD2. Germline V CDR1 and CDR2: LGHNA, YNFKEQ. V dropped 0 bases and J dropped 9; count of bases not matched to a gene: 10. This CDR3 comprises 17 residues. The CDR3 loop is CASSQESGLAGGGEQFF. For the CDR3, the DNA is TGTGCCAGCAGCCAAGAGTCCGGTCTAGCGGGGGGCGGTGAGCAGTTCTTC.

In this sample, this clonotype turned up a few times. The rearrangement uses TRBV20-1 and TRBJ2-1, with 7 bases fitting TRBD2. The CDR3 totals 15 residues. Germline CDR1 DFQATT, CDR2 SNEGSKA (reference sequence). V was clipped by 5 bases and J by 5 bases; unmatched bases: 12. This chain's CDR3 is CSAGLGGEDHNEQFF. CDR3 nucleotides: TGCAGTGCTGGATTGGGGGGGGAAGATCACAATGAGCAGTTCTTC.

The chain employs TRBV2 and TRBJ2-1; D remains unclear. Germline lookup yields CDR1 SNHLY and CDR2 FYNNEI. The V and J ends lost 7 bases and 7 bases respectively, with 11 bases between them. CDR3 length: 12 residues. The CDR3 is CASMIVVNEQFF. CDR3 sequence (DNA): TGTGCCAGCATGATCGTTGTGAATGAGCAGTTCTTC.

J is TRBJ2-1 and V is TRBV20-1, with 10 bases identical to TRBD1. This CDR3 has 14 residues. The V and J ends lost 4 bases and 10 bases, in that order; junction bases with no gene match: 10. Germline V gene lookup returns CDR1 DFQATT and CDR2 SNEGSKA (reference sequence). CDR3 in DNA: TGCAGTGCTACAGGACAGGGGGATGTGGAAGAGCAGTTCTTC. Translation: CSATGQGDVEEQFF.

The sample holds a few counts of this clonotype. The chain is built from TRBV20-1 and TRBJ2-5; TRBD1 matches 8 bases. There are 18 residues in the CDR3. V shed 2 bases and J 5 bases; nucleotides not matched to a gene: 19. Germline CDR1 reads DFQATT; CDR2 reads SNEGSKA (reference sequence). Written as DNA, the CDR3 is TGCAGTGCTAGAACCCGGAACACTCGGACAGGGCCGGGGGAGACCCAGTACTTC. It specifies CSARTRNTRTGPGETQYF.